These T cell receptor beta chains were read from a single sample in a study of T-cell reconstitution after alpha-beta-depleted transplantation in children. One entry per CDR3 protein results from TCRdb running MiXCR on the PCR reads. The table records some 200,000 distinct CDR3 sequences, approximately 8.4% of them present only once. The starting material was PBMCs, mostly from graft donor cells, obtained 360 days after TCRalphabeta/CD19-depleted stem cell transplant. The receptors originated from a male patient aged 2-10 years who had a stem cell transplant for acute myeloid leukemia, so the T cells may come from the graft donor. Both conserved end residues are part of each CDR3. A D gene is named only where the DNA matches it firmly. Only some rows state a clone size, as once, few, many or a class for expanded clones.

>TRBJ2-7|TRBV9|NA|many
CASSVGGEPSYEQYF
TGTGCCAGCAGCGTAGGTGGTGAGCCCTCCTACGAGCAGTACTTC
>TRBJ2-5|TRBV28|NA|few
CASSSAPIFPRETQYF
TGTGCCAGCTCATCAGCGCCGATATTCCCAAGGGAGACCCAGTACTTC
>TRBJ2-7|TRBV29-1|NA|many
CSVERVERGEQYF
TGCAGCGTAGAACGGGTTGAACGTGGCGAGCAGTACTTC
>TRBJ2-2|TRBV5-1|NA|many
CASSTQGLYTGELFF
TGCGCCAGCAGCACCCAGGGACTTTACACCGGGGAGCTGTTTTTT
>TRBJ2-5|TRBV12-5|TRBD2|NA
CASGLGSSGVRETQYF
TGTGCTAGTGGTTTGGGGAGTAGCGGGGTGCGGGAGACCCAGTACTTC
>TRBJ2-1|TRBV7-2|TRBD1|many
CASSLAGGWGNEQFF
TGTGCCAGCAGCTTAGCAGGGGGCTGGGGCAATGAGCAGTTCTTC
>TRBJ1-2|TRBV12-3/TRBV12-4|NA|NA
CASSLAAGFNGYTF
TGTGCCAGCAGTTTAGCGGCAGGGTTTAATGGCTACACCTTC
>TRBJ2-7|TRBV6-1|NA|few
CASRTGGGTGTYEQYF
TGTGCCAGCAGGACCGGCGGGGGGACAGGGACCTACGAGCAGTACTTC
>TRBJ2-2|TRBV7-9|TRBD2|many
CASSFTTTGLAAERGGELFF
TGTGCCAGCAGCTTTACAACTACGGGACTAGCGGCGGAGCGGGGCGGGGAGCTGTTTTTT
>TRBJ1-5|TRBV5-1|NA|NA
CASSLDGRTHQPQHF
TGCGCCAGCAGCTTGGACGGCAGGACCCATCAGCCCCAGCATTTT
>TRBJ1-2|TRBV6-5|NA|few
CASSYSGGALRSYGYTF
TGTGCCAGCAGTTACTCGGGGGGCGCGTTGAGATCCTATGGCTACACCTTC
>TRBJ2-7|TRBV29-1|NA|many
CSVRGQSGEQYF
TGCAGCGTTCGCGGACAGTCGGGAGAGCAGTACTTC
>TRBJ2-7|TRBV4-3|NA|few
CASSQDGAGLTAYEQYF
TGCGCCAGCAGCCAAGATGGGGCGGGACTTACCGCCTACGAGCAGTACTTC
>TRBJ1-1|TRBV5-1|NA|many
CASSLWGRGTEAFF
TGCGCCAGCAGCTTATGGGGCCGGGGCACTGAAGCTTTCTTT
>TRBJ2-3|TRBV4-1|TRBD2|many
CASSPSGRGRTDTQYF
TGCGCCAGCAGCCCGAGCGGGAGAGGGCGGACAGATACGCAGTATTTT
>TRBJ2-5|TRBV27|TRBD2|NA
CASRRWTSSLFGQETQYF
TGTGCCAGCCGGAGGTGGACTAGCAGCCTCTTTGGCCAAGAGACCCAGTACTTC
>TRBJ2-7|TRBV11-2|TRBD2|many
CASSFWASGRYEQYF
TGTGCCAGCAGCTTCTGGGCTAGCGGGAGGTACGAGCAGTACTTC
>TRBJ2-4|TRBV10-1|NA|NA
CASSEGAAGAKNIQYF
TGCGCCAGCAGTGAAGGTGCAGCAGGGGCCAAAAACATTCAGTACTTC
>TRBJ2-7|TRBV5-6|NA|few
CASSLRLSGRPAYEQYF
TGTGCCAGCAGCTTGCGGCTTTCGGGGAGGCCAGCCTACGAGCAGTACTTC
>TRBJ2-3|TRBV7-9|NA|few
CASSPVRTTPGTDTQYF
TGTGCCAGCAGCCCAGTCAGGACTACACCAGGCACAGATACGCAGTATTTT
>TRBJ1-2|TRBV4-1|NA|NA
CASSQGVARTRENYGYTF
TGCGCCAGCAGCCAAGGGGTCGCAAGGACCCGGGAAAACTATGGCTACACCTTC
>TRBJ1-1|TRBV5-1|NA|NA
CASSWTFNRVFSSNTEAFF
TGCGCCAGCAGCTGGACCTTTAACAGGGTCTTTTCTTCGAACACTGAAGCTTTCTTT
>TRBJ1-2|TRBV12-3/TRBV12-4|NA|NA
CASSNGPARGYTF
TGTGCCAGCAGTAATGGACCGGCGAGGGGCTACACCTTC
>TRBJ2-1|TRBV2|TRBD2|few
CASKGLAGDSYNEQFF
TGTGCCAGCAAAGGGCTAGCGGGGGACTCCTACAATGAGCAGTTCTTC
>TRBJ2-2|TRBV5-1|NA|few
CASSEAYSTGELFF
TGCGCCAGCAGCGAGGCCTATTCCACCGGGGAGCTGTTTTTT
>TRBJ2-5|TRBV29-1|NA|many
CSVEEETQYF
TGCAGCGTTGAGGAGGAGACCCAGTACTTC
>TRBJ2-5|TRBV3-1|TRBD1|NA
CASSQDLGTGGSETQYF
TGTGCCAGCAGCCAAGATCTAGGGACAGGAGGATCAGAGACCCAGTACTTC
>TRBJ2-3|TRBV5-1|TRBD2|few
CASSIPTSGSYKDTQYF
TGCGCCAGCAGCATACCCACTAGCGGGAGCTATAAAGATACGCAGTATTTT
>TRBJ2-3|TRBV29-1|NA|many
CSAARGGTDTQYF
TGCAGCGCTGCGCGGGGTGGCACAGATACGCAGTATTTT
>TRBJ2-1|TRBV12-3/TRBV12-4|NA|NA
CASSLDVSYNEQFF
TGTGCCAGCAGCCTCGATGTCTCCTACAATGAGCAGTTCTTC
>TRBJ1-5|TRBV11-2|NA|many
CASSLLRGSPQHF
TGTGCCAGCAGCTTATTGAGGGGATCGCCCCAGCATTTT
>TRBJ2-1|TRBV2|NA|NA
CASTEGASSYNEQFF
TGTGCCAGCACTGAGGGCGCGAGCTCCTACAATGAGCAGTTCTTC
>TRBJ2-7|TRBV20-1|NA|many
CSARAVQLYEQYF
TGCAGTGCTAGAGCCGTGCAGCTCTACGAGCAGTACTTC
>TRBJ2-1|TRBV20-1|NA|few
CSAHGWSSSYNEQFF
TGCAGTGCCCATGGATGGAGCAGCTCCTACAATGAGCAGTTCTTC
>TRBJ2-2|TRBV10-3|NA|many
CAASGAFTGELFF
TGTGCCGCATCCGGGGCCTTCACCGGGGAGCTGTTTTTT
>TRBJ2-3|TRBV5-1|TRBD2|NA
CASSSLAGSTDTQYF
TGCGCCAGCAGCTCCCTAGCGGGTTCCACAGATACGCAGTATTTT
>TRBJ2-7|TRBV6-2/TRBV6-3|NA|NA
CARSWGRVSYEQYF
TGTGCCAGGAGCTGGGGCAGGGTCTCCTACGAGCAGTACTTC
>TRBJ2-1|TRBV18|TRBD2|NA
CASSRLAGDGNEQFF
TGTGCCAGCTCACGCCTAGCGGGAGACGGTAATGAGCAGTTCTTC
>TRBJ2-7|TRBV4-2|NA|NA
CASSQRIPNYEQYF
TGTGCCAGCAGCCAACGTATACCTAACTACGAGCAGTACTTC
>TRBJ2-2|TRBV20-1|NA|many
CSARDGGALAGELFF
TGCAGTGCTAGAGATGGGGGGGCGCTTGCCGGGGAGCTGTTTTTT
>TRBJ2-1|TRBV4-1|NA|many
CASSQDIRGGLEFF
TGCGCCAGCAGCCAAGATATTAGGGGGGGCCTGGAGTTCTTC
>TRBJ2-7|TRBV2|NA|many
CASRRSAYEQYF
TGTGCCAGCAGAAGGAGCGCCTACGAGCAGTACTTC